This T cell receptor beta chain was sequenced during a study of blood T cell repertoires in COVID-19. Trimming at V came to 0 bases and at J to 0 bases, leaving 5 bases not matched to a gene. Germline assignment: CDR1 SGHRS and CDR2 YFSETQ. CDR3 length: 16 amino acids. Per the authors' pipeline: Reference gene primer amplification in the assay estimated nucleated cell counts. Sequenced by immunoSEQ multiplex PCR; TCRdb stores in-frame clones only, minus some. V, J and clone size reflect that table, while D and trimming were determined from the DNA. The sample lists 140,000 or so clones, almost 85% seen once, with 3% to 3.5% in the top ten.

The source material was PBMCs or T cells enriched from blood (not recorded which). V and J are TRBV5-1 and TRBJ2-5; 7 bases align to TRBD1. This sequence originates from a woman in her forties or fifties with acute COVID-19. DNA of the CDR3: TGCGCCAGCAGCTTGGGACAGGGTCTTAACCAAGAGACCCAGTACTTC. This sequence encodes CASSLGQGLNQETQYF.